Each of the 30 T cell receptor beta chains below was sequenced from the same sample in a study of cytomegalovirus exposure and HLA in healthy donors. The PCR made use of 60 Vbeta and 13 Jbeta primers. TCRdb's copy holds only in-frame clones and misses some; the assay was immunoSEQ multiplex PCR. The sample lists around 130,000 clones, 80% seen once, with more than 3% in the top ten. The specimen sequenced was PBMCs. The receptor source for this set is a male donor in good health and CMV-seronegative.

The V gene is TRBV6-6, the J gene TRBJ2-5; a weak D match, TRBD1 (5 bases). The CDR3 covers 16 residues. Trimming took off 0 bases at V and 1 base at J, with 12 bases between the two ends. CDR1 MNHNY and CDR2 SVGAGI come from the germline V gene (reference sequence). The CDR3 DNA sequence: TGTGCCAGCAGTTACTCTTCAGGGCGGAGCCAAGAGACCCAGTACTTC. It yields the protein CASSYSSGRSQETQYF.

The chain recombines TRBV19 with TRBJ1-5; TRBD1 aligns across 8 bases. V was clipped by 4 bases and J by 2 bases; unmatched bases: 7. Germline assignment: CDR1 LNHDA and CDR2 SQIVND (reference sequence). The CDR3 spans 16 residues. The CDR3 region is CASSKTGGRGNQPQHF. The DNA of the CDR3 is TGTGCCAGTAGTAAAACAGGGGGGAGGGGCAATCAGCCCCAGCATTTT. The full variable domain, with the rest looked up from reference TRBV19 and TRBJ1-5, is DGGITQSPKYLFRKEGQNVTLSCEQNLNHDAMYWYRQDPGQGLRLIYYSQIVNDFQKGDIAEGYSVSREKKESFPLTVTSAQKNPTAFYLCASSKTGGRGNQPQHFGDGTRLSIL.

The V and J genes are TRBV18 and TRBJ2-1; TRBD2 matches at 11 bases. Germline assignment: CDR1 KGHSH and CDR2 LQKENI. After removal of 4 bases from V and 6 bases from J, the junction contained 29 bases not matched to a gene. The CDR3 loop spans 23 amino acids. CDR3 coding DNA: TGTGCCAGCTCACTACGGAAGAAGCTAGGGGGCCTAGCGGGAGGCCGCCAAACCAATGAGCAGTTCTTC. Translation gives CASSLRKKLGGLAGGRQTNEQFF.

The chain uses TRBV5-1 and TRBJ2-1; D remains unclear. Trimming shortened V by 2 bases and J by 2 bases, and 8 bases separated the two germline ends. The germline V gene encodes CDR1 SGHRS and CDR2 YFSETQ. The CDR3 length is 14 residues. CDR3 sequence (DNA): TGCGCCAGCAGCTTCACTACCACCTACAATGAGCAGTTCTTC. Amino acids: CASSFTTTYNEQFF.

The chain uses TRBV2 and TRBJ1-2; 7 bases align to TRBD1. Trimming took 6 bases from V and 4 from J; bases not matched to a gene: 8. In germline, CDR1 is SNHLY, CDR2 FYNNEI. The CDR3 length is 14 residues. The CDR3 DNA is TGTGCCAGCAGACACCGGGACAGCCTCTATGGCTACACCTTC. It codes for CASRHRDSLYGYTF. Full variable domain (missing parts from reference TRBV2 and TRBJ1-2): EPEVTQTPSHQVTQMGQEVILRCVPISNHLYFYWYRQILGQKVEFLVSFYNNEISEKSEIFDDQFSVERPDGSNFTLKIRSTKLEDSAMYFCASRHRDSLYGYTFGSGTRLTVV.

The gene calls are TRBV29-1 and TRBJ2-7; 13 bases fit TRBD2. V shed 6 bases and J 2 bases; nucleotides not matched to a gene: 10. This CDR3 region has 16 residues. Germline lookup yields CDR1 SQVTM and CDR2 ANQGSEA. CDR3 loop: CSVREVTSGRTYEQYF. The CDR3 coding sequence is TGCAGCGTGAGGGAGGTGACTAGCGGGAGGACCTACGAGCAGTACTTC.

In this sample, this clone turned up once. CDR3 region: CASSYGTEAYEQYF. The CDR3 DNA reads TGTGCCAGCAGTTACGGGACTGAAGCCTACGAGCAGTACTTC. This chain connects TRBV6-6 to TRBJ2-7, with D possibly matching TRBD2 (6 bases). V lost 2 bases and J lost 2, with 10 bases in between. CDR3 size: 14 residues. Germline assignment: CDR1 MNHNY and CDR2 SVGAGI (reference sequence).

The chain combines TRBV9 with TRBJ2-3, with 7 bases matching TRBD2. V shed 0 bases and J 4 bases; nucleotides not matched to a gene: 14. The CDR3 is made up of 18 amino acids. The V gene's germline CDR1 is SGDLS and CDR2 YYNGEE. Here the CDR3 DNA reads TGTGCCAGCAGCGTAGCGACCGGGACTACCAACCGAGCAGATACGCAGTATTTT. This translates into CASSVATGTTNRADTQYF. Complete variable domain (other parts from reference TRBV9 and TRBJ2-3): DSGVTQTPKHLITATGQRVTLRCSPRSGDLSVYWYQQSLDQGLQFLIQYYNGEERAKGNILERFSAQQFPDLHSELNLSSLELGDSALYFCASSVATGTTNRADTQYFGPGTRLTVL.

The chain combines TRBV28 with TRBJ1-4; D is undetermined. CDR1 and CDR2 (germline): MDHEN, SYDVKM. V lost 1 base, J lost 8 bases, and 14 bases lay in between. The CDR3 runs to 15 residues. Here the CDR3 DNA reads TGTGCCAGCAGTTTATCGGGAGTAACCGGGGAAAAACTGTTTTTT. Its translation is CASSLSGVTGEKLFF.

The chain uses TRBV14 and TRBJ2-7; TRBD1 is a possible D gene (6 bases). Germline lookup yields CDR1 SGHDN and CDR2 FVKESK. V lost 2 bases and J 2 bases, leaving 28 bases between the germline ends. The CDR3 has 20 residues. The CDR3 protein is CASSQKNKVFGSQGTYEQYF. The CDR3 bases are TGTGCCAGCAGCCAAAAAAATAAGGTCTTTGGAAGCCAGGGGACCTACGAGCAGTACTTC.

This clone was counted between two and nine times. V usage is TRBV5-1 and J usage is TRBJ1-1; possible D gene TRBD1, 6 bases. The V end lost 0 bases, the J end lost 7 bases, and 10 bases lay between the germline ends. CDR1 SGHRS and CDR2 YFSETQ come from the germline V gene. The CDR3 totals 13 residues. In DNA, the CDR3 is TGCGCCAGCAGCTTGGGGCAGGGGTTTGAAGCTTTCTTT. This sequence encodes CASSLGQGFEAFF.

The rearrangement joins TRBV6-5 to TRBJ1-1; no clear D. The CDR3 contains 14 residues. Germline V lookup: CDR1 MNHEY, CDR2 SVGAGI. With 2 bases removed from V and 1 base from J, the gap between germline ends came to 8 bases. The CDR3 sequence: CASSYLEGNTEAFF. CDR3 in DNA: TGTGCCAGCAGTTACCTCGAGGGGAACACTGAAGCTTTCTTT.

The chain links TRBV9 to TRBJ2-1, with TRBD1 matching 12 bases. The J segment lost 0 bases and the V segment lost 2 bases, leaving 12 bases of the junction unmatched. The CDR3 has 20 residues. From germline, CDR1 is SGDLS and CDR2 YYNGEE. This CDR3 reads CASSVGTGGLRPSSYNEQFF. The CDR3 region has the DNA TGTGCCAGCAGCGTCGGGACAGGGGGCCTGCGCCCCAGCTCCTACAATGAGCAGTTCTTC.

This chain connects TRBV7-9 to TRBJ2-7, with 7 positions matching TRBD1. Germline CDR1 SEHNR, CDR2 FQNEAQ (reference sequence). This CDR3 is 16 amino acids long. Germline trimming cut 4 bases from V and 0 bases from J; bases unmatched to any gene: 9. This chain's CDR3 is CASSSPQDRTSYEQYF. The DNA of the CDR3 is TGTGCCAGCAGCTCCCCCCAGGACAGGACCTCCTACGAGCAGTACTTC.

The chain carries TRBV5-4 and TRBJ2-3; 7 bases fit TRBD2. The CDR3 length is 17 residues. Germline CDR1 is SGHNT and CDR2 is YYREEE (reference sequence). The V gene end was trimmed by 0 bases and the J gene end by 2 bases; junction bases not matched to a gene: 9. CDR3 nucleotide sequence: TGTGCCAGCAGCTTGGAGGCTAGCGGACAATCCACAGATACGCAGTATTTT. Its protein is CASSLEASGQSTDTQYF.

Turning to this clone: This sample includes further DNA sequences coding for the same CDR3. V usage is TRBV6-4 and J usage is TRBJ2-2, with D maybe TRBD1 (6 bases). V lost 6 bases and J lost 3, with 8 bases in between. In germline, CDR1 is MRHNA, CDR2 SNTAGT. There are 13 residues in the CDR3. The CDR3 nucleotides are TGTGCCAGCAGCCCAGGGGACACCGGGGAGCTGTTTTTT. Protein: CASSPGDTGELFF.

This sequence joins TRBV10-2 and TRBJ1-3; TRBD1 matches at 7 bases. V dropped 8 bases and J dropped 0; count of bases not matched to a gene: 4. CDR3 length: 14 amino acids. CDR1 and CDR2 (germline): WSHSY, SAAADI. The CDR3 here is CASGTVYSGNTIYF. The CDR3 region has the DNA TGCGCCAGCGGGACAGTTTACTCTGGAAACACCATATATTTT.

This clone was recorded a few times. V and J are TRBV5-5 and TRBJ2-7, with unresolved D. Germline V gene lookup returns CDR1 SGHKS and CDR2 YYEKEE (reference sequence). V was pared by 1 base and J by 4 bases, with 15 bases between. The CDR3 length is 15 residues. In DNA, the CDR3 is TGTGCCAGCAGCTTGACAGCCCGAGACCTATACGAGCAGTACTTC. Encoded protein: CASSLTARDLYEQYF.

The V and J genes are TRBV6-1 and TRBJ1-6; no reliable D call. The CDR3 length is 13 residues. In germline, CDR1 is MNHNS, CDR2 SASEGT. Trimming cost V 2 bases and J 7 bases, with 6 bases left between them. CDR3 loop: CASSEYGNSPLHF. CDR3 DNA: TGTGCCAGCAGTGAATACGGGAATTCACCCCTCCACTTT.

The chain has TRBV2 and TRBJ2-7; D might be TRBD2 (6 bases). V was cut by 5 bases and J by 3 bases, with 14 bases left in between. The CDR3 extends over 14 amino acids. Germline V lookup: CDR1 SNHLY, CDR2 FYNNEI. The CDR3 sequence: CASSKSRGSYEQYF. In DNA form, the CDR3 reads TGTGCCAGCAGTAAGAGCCGGGGGAGCTACGAGCAGTACTTC.

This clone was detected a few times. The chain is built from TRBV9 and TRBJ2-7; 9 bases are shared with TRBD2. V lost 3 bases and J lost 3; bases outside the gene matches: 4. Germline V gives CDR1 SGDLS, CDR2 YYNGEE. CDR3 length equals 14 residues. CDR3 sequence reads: CASSDGGRDYEQYF. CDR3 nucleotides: TGTGCCAGCAGCGACGGCGGGAGGGACTACGAGCAGTACTTC.

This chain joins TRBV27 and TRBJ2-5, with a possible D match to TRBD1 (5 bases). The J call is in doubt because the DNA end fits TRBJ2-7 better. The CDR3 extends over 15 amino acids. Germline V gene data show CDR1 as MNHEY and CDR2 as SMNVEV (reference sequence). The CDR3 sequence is CASSLGQPPLYEQYF. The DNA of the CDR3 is TGTGCCAGCAGTTTGGGGCAGCCCCCCCTCTACGAGCAGTACTTC.

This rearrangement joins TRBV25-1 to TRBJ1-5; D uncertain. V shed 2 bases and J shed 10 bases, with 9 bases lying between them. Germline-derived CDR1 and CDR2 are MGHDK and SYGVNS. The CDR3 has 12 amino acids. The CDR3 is CASSEGSKPQHF. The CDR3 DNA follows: TGTGCCAGCAGTGAAGGGAGTAAACCCCAGCATTTT.

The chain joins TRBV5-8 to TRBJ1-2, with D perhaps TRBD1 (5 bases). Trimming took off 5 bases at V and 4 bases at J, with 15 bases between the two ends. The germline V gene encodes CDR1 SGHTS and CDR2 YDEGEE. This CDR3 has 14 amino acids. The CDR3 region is CASRRGGGGYGYTF. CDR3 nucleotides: TGTGCCAGCAGACGCGGCGGGGGTGGCTATGGCTACACCTTC.

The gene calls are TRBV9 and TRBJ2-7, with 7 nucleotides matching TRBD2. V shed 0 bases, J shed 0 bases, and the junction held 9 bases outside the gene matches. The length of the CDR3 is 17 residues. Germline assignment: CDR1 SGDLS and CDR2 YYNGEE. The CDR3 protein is CASSVGAGARGSYEQYF. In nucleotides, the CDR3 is TGTGCCAGCAGCGTAGGGGCGGGAGCTCGGGGCTCCTACGAGCAGTACTTC.

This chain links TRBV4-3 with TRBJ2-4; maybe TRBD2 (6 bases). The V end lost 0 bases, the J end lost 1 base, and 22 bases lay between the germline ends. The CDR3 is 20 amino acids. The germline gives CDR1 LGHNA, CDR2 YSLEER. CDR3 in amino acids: CASSQDQAGTGVIAKNIQYF. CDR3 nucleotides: TGCGCCAGCAGCCAAGATCAGGCCGGGACTGGCGTTATCGCCAAAAACATTCAGTACTTC.

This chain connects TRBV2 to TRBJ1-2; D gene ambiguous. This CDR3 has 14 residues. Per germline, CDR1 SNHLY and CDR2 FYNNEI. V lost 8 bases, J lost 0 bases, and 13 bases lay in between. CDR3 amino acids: CASEAVGTNYGYTF. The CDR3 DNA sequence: TGTGCCAGCGAGGCGGTTGGAACTAACTATGGCTACACCTTC. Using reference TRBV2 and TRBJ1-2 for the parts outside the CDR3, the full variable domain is EPEVTQTPSHQVTQMGQEVILRCVPISNHLYFYWYRQILGQKVEFLVSFYNNEISEKSEIFDDQFSVERPDGSNFTLKIRSTKLEDSAMYFCASEAVGTNYGYTFGSGTRLTVV.

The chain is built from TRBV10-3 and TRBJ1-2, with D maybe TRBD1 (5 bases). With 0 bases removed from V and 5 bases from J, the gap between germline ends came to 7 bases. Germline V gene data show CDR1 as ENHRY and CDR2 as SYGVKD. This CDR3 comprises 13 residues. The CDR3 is CAISESPGYGYTF. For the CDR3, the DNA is TGTGCCATCAGTGAGTCGCCAGGGTATGGCTACACCTTC.

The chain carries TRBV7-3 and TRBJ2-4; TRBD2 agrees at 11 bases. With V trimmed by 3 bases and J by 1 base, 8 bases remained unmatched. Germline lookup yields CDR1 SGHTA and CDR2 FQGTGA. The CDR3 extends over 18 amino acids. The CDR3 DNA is TGTGCCAGCAGCTTGGGGACTAGCGGTCCCCGGGCCAAAAACATTCAGTACTTC. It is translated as CASSLGTSGPRAKNIQYF. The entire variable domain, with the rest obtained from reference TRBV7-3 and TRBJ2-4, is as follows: GAGVSQTPSNKVTEKGKYVELRCDPISGHTALYWYRQSLGQGPEFLIYFQGTGAADDSGLPNDRFFAVRPEGSVSTLKIQRTERGDSAVYLCASSLGTSGPRAKNIQYFGAGTRLSVL.

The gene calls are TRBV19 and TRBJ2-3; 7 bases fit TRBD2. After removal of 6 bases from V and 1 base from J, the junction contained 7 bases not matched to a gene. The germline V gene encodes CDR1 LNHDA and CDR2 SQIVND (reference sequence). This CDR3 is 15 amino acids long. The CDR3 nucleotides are TGTGCCAGTAGGCCGCTAGCGGCCCGCACAGATACGCAGTATTTT. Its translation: CASRPLAARTDTQYF.